The 5 T cell receptor beta chains below were found in one sample sequenced in a study of neurological immune-mediated disorders. Each CDR3 protein gets one entry after TCRdb re-called the 5' RACE reads with MiXCR. The sample yields about 62,000 distinct CDR3 sequences, around 4.8% seen once. Sequenced input: PBMCs. The receptor source for this set is a woman in her forties or fifties with multiple sclerosis.

This clonotype has ten or more counts. The CDR3 here is CASSELIPQETQYF. In DNA form, the CDR3 reads TGTGCCAGCAGTGAACTCATCCCACAAGAGACCCAGTACTTC. The genes are TRBV2 and TRBJ2-5; D is unclear. The CDR3 extends over 14 amino acids. Per germline, CDR1 SNHLY and CDR2 FYNNEI. V shed 2 bases and J shed 2 bases, with 9 bases lying between them.

As for this clonotype: A read error may account for a junction end that differs from germline. The chain links TRBV20-1 to TRBJ1-5; maybe TRBD1 (5 bases). CDR1 DFQATT and CDR2 SNEGSKA come from the germline V gene (reference sequence). The CDR3 covers 17 residues. The CDR3 DNA is TGCAGTGCTAGCTGGGGCGGTACCGCATATAGCAATCAGCCCCAGAATTTT. Residues: CSASWGGTAYSNQPQNF.

To note about this clonotype: The conserved closing phenylalanine or tryptophan is absent in this CDR3, likely reflecting a read error. V and J are TRBV11-2 and TRBJ1-2; D possibly corresponds to TRBD1 (5 bases). The CDR3 spans 16 residues. The germline V gene encodes CDR1 SGHAT and CDR2 FQNNGV. V was pared by 1 base and J by 8 bases, with 20 bases between. The CDR3 DNA sequence: TGTGCCAGCAGCTTAGCCGGTGGGGCCCTAGCCCGCGGCTACACCAAC. Its translation is CASSLAGGALARGYTN.

This clonotype showed up many times. The V and J genes are TRBV4-3 and TRBJ1-4, with D perhaps TRBD1 (6 bases). Germline loops: CDR1 LGHNA, CDR2 YSLEER. The CDR3 extends over 14 amino acids. With 1 base removed from V and 8 bases from J, the gap between germline ends came to 11 bases. CDR3 DNA sequence: TGCGCCAGCAGCCAAGTGGGGGCAGGGGAAAAACTGTTTTTT. Its translation is CASSQVGAGEKLFF.

In this sample, this clonotype turned up many times. The V call is TRBV7-9, the J call TRBJ1-1; D is unresolved. V was cut by 3 bases and J by 4 bases, with 12 bases left in between. Per the germline V gene, CDR1 is SEHNR and CDR2 is FQNEAQ (reference sequence). This CDR3 is built from 14 residues. The CDR3 is CASSLVGSGTEAFF. The CDR3, as DNA: TGTGCCAGCAGCTTGGTAGGGAGCGGCACTGAAGCTTTCTTT.